This T cell receptor (beta chain) was sequenced in a study of regulatory T cells in long-lasting Graves disease. The authors built TCR beta libraries using iRepertoire HTBI primers and Arm-PCR of CDR3 regions. One entry per CDR3 protein, called by TCRdb with MiXCR from the multiplex PCR reads. The sample contains 250,000 to 300,000 distinct CDR3 sequences, around a sixth of which appear only once. This CDR3 has 14 amino acids. Sample time point: newly diagnosed GD, antithyroid drugs for less than 3 months. Construction of the TCR library relied on RNA isolated from PBMCs. Points on this clonotype: A single base separates this from a much larger clone, so it may be a read error.

Another study also made use of these data, one on T cells in Graves' hyperthyroidism and ophthalmopathy.

This sample comprised peripheral blood mononuclear cells (PBMCs), obtained at new diagnosis, from a patient treated with antithyroid drugs. This sequence joins TRBV12-3 or TRBV12-4 and TRBJ1-3; unclear D gene. This TCR was sampled from a woman in her twenties or thirties with Graves disease. CDR3 amino acids: CASTGDDAGSTIYF. DNA for the CDR3: TGTGCCAGCACCGGAGACGATGCTGGAAGCACCATATATTTT.